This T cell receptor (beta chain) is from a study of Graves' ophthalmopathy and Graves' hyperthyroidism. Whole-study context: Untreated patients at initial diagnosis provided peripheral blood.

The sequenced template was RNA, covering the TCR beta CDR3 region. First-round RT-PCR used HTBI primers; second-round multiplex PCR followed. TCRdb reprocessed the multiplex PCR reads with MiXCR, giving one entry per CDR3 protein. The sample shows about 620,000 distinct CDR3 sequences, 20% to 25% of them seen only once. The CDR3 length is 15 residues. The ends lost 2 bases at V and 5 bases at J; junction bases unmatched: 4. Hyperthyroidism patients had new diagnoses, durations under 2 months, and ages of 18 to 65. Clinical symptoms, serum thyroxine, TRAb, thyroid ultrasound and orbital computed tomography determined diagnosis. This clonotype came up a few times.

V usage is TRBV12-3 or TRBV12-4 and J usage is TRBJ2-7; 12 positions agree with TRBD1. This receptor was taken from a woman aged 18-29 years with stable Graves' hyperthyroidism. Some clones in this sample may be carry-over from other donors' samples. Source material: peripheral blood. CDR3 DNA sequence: TGTGCCAGCAGTTTATACGGGACAGGGGGCAACGAGCAGTACTTC. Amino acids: CASSLYGTGGNEQYF.